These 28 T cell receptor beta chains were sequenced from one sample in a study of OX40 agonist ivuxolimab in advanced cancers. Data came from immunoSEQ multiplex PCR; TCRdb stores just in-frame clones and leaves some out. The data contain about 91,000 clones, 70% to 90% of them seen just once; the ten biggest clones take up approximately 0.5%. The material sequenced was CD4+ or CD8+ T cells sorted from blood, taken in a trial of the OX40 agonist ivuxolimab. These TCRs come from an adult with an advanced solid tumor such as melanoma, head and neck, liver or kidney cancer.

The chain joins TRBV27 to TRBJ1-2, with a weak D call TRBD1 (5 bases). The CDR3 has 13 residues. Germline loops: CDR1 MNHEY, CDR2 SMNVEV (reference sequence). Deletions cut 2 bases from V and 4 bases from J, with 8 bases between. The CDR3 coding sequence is TGTGCCAGCAGTTTAGGGGGAGGCTATGGCTACACCTTC. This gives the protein CASSLGGGYGYTF.

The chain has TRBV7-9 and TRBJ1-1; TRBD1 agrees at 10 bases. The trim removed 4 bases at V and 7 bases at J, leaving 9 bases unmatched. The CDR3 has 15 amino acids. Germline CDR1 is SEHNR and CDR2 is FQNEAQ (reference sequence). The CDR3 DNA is TGTGCCAGCAGCTCAATCAGGGACAGGGGATATGAAGCTTTCTTT. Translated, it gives CASSSIRDRGYEAFF.

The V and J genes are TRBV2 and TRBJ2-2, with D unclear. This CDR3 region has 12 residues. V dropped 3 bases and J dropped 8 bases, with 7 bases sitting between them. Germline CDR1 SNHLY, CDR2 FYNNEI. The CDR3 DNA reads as TGTGCCAGCAGTGAGCTGGGGGGGGAGCTGTTTTTT. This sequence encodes CASSELGGELFF.

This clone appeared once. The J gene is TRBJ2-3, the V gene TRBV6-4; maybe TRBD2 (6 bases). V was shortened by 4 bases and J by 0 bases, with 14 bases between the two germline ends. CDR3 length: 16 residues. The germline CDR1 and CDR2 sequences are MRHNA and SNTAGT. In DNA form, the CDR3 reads TGTGCCAGCAGTGCCACTAGTGGGGGGAGCACAGATACGCAGTATTTT. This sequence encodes CASSATSGGSTDTQYF.

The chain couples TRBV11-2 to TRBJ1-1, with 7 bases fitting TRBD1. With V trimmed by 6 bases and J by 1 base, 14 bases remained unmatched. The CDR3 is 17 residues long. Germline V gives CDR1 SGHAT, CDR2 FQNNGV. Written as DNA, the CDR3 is TGTGCCAGCAGGGGACGACCGGGACAGACAACGAACACTGAAGCTTTCTTT. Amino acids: CASRGRPGQTTNTEAFF. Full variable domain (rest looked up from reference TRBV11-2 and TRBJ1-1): EAGVAQSPRYKIIEKRQSVAFWCNPISGHATLYWYQQILGQGPKLLIQFQNNGVVDDSQLPKDRFSAERLKGVDSTLKIQPAKLEDSAVYLCASRGRPGQTTNTEAFFGQGTRLTVV.

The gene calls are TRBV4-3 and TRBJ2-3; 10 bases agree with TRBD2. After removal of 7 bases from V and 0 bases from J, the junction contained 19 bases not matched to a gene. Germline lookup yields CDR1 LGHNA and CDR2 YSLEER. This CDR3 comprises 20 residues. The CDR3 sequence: CASMPGASGGLTSSTDTQYF. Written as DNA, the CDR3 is TGCGCCAGCATGCCTGGGGCTAGCGGGGGACTCACATCTAGCACAGATACGCAGTATTTT.

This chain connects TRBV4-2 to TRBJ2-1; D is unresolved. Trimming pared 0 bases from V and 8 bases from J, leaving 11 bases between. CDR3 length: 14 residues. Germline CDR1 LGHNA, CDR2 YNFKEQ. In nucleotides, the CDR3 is TGTGCCAGCAGCCAAGAAGGCTTTGGCGATGAGCAGTTCTTC. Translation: CASSQEGFGDEQFF.

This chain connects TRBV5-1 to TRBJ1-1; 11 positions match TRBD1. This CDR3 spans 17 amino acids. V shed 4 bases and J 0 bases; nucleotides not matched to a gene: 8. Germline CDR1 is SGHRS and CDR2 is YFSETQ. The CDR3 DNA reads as TGCGCCAGCAGCGCGGACAGGGGGCTGGGGATGAACACTGAAGCTTTCTTT. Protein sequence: CASSADRGLGMNTEAFF.

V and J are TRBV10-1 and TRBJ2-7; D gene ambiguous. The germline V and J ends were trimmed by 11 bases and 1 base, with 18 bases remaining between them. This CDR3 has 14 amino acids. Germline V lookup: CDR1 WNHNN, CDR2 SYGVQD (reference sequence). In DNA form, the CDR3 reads TGCGCCTCGGTGGGAATAAGAAGGTCCTACGAGCAGTACTTC. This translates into CASVGIRRSYEQYF.

CDR3 nucleotides: TGTGCCAGCAGCTCGATTCGACAGGGGAACACTGAAGCTTTCTTT. Its protein product is CASSSIRQGNTEAFF. The chain recombines TRBV5-6 with TRBJ1-1; 7 bases line up with TRBD1. Unmatched junction bases numbered 6, after V lost 3 bases and J lost 1 base. The germline gives CDR1 SGHDT, CDR2 YYEEEE. The CDR3 contains 15 residues.

The CDR3 protein is CASSLDPGGGSVAFF. DNA for the CDR3: TGTGCCAGCAGCTTAGACCCAGGGGGCGGGTCAGTAGCTTTCTTT. This chain connects TRBV11-2 to TRBJ1-1, with 8 bases matching TRBD1. The CDR3 totals 15 residues. V was pared by 0 bases and J by 10 bases, with 10 bases of the junction left unmatched. Germline loops: CDR1 SGHAT, CDR2 FQNNGV.

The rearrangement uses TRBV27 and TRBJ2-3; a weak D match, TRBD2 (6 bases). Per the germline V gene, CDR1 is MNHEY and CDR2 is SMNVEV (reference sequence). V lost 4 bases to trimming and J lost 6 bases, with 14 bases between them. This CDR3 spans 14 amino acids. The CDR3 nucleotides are TGTGCCAGCAGTTCAGGGAATGCGGGGGATACGCAGTATTTT. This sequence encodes CASSSGNAGDTQYF.

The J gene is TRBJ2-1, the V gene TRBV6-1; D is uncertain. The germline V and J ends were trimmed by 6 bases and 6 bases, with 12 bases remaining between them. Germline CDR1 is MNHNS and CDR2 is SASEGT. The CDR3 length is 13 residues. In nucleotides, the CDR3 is TGTGCCAGCAGCCCGGGTATTGGCAATGAGCAGTTCTTC. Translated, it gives CASSPGIGNEQFF.

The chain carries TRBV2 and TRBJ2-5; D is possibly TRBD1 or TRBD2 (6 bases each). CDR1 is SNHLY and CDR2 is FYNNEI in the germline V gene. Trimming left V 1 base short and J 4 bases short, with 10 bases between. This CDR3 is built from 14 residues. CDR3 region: CASSEEGGGETQYF. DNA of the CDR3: TGTGCCAGCAGTGAAGAAGGGGGAGGAGAGACCCAGTACTTC.

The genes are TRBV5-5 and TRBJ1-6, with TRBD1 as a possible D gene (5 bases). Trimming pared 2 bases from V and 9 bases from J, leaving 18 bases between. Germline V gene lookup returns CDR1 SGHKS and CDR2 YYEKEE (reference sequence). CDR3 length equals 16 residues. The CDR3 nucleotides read TGTGCCAGCAGCTTCGCCCCGGGACCCTCTATTTCACCCCTCCACTTT. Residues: CASSFAPGPSISPLHF.

CDR3 nucleotides: TGCAGCGTTGTACTCAGGGAGGGTATCGGGGAGCTGTTTTTT. Its translation is CSVVLREGIGELFF. The chain is built from TRBV29-1 and TRBJ2-2, with 7 bases that match TRBD2. The CDR3 is made up of 14 amino acids. CDR1 SQVTM and CDR2 ANQGSEA come from the germline V gene. V shed 4 bases and J 7 bases; nucleotides not matched to a gene: 9.

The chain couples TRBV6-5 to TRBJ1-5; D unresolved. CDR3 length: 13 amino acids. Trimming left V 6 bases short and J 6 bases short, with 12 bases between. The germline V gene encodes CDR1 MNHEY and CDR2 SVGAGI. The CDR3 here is CASSNAPSQPQHF. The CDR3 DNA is TGTGCCAGCAGCAACGCCCCATCTCAGCCCCAGCATTTT.

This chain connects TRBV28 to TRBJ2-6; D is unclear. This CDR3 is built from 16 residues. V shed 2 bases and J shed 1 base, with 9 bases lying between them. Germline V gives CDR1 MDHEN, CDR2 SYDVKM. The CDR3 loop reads CASSLVFGSGANVLTF. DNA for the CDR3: TGTGCCAGCAGTTTAGTATTCGGTTCTGGGGCCAACGTCCTGACTTTC.

CDR3 DNA: TGTGCCAGCAGTGCTCGGGACAGGGGTGGCCACGAGCAGTACTTC. The encoded protein is CASSARDRGGHEQYF. The chain carries TRBV6-5 and TRBJ2-7, with TRBD1 identical over 10 bases. The CDR3 is 15 residues long. After removal of 5 bases from V and 5 bases from J, the junction contained 9 bases not matched to a gene. The germline V gene has CDR1 MNHEY and CDR2 SVGAGI.

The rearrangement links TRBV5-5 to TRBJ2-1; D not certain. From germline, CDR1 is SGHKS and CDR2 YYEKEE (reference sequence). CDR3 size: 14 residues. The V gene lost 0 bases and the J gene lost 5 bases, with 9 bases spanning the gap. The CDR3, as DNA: TGTGCCAGCAGCTTGGGACTCCCCCACAATGAGCAGTTCTTC. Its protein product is CASSLGLPHNEQFF.

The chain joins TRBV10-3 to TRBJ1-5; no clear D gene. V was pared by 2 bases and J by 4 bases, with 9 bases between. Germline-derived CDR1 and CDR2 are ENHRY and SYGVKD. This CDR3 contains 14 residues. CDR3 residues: CAISERAKNQPQHF. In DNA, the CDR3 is TGTGCCATCAGTGAGAGGGCGAAAAATCAGCCCCAGCATTTT.

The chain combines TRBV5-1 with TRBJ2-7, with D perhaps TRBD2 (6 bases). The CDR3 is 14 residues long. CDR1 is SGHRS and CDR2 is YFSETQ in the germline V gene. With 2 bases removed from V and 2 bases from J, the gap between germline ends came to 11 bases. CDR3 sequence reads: CASSFERAPYEQYF. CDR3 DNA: TGCGCCAGCAGCTTCGAGCGGGCCCCCTACGAGCAGTACTTC.

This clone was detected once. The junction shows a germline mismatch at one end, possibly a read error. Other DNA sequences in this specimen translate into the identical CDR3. CDR3 sequence: CATSREIGAASEAFF. The CDR3 nucleotides are TGCGCCACCAGCAGAGAGATAGGGGCCGCATCTGAAGCTTTCTTT. The chain recombines TRBV15 with TRBJ1-1; D possibly corresponds to TRBD1 (5 bases). The CDR3 length is 15 residues. Germline values: CDR1 LNHNV, CDR2 YYDKDF (reference sequence).

This CDR3 is CARRGEGEDTEAFF. CDR3 nucleotides: TGTGCCAGGCGAGGGGAGGGGGAGGACACTGAAGCTTTCTTT. This chain links TRBV7-2 with TRBJ1-1, with TRBD1 as a possible D gene (6 bases). The CDR3 is 14 residues long. The V end lost 9 bases, the J end lost 3 bases, and 17 bases lay between the germline ends. CDR1 is SGHTA, CDR2 FQGNSA, per germline.

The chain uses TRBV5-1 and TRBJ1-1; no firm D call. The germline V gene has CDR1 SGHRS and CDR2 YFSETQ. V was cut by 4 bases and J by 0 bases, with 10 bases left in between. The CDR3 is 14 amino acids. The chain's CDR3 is CASSTQGLNTEAFF. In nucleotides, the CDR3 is TGCGCCAGCAGCACACAAGGTCTGAACACTGAAGCTTTCTTT.

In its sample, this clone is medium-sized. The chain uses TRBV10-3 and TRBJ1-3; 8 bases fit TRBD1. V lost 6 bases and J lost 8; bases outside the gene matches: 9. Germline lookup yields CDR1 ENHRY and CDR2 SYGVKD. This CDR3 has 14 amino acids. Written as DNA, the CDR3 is TGTGCCATCAGGGGACAGGCCGGATGGGACACCATATATTTT. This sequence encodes CAIRGQAGWDTIYF.

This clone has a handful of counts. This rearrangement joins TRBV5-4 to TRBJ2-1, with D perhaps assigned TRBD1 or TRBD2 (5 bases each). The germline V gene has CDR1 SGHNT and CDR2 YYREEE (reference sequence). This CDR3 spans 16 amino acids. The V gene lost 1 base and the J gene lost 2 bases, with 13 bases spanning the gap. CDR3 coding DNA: TGTGCCAGCAGCTTGAAGGCCGGGGCCACCTACAATGAGCAGTTCTTC. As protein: CASSLKAGATYNEQFF.

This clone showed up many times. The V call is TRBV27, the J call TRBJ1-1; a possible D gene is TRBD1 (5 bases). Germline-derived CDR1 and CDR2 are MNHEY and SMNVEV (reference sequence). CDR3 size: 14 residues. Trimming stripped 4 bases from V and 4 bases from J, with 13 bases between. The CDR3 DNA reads TGTGCCAGCAGTTGGGGGACTTTCGGCACTGAAGCTTTCTTT. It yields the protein CASSWGTFGTEAFF.